This T cell receptor (beta chain) was documented in a study of shared clonotypes between healthy human individuals. Deep was the level used in running the assay. Each subset's genomic DNA was split evenly across several immunoSEQ plates. Sequenced by immunoSEQ multiplex PCR; TCRdb stores in-frame clones only, minus some. The sample consists of about 1,500,000 clones, about 96% of them appearing once. General observations from the study: A handful of donors held approximately 4.6% of naive CD4 clonotypes in common.

About this clone itself: Its antigen is not known.

The CDR3 length is 11 residues. The ends were cut back, 3 bases at V and 15 bases at J, with 15 bases in the middle. Germline values: CDR1 DFQATT, CDR2 SNEGSKA (reference sequence). The TCR was taken from a young man in good health. The V and J genes are TRBV20-1 and TRBJ2-1; D call uncertain. Sequenced input: naive CD4+ T cells sorted from blood. As to subset: CD45RA+ positively selected. The chain's CDR3 is CSASIRLLVFF. As DNA, the CDR3 is TGCAGTGCTAGTATCCGACTTCTCGTGTTCTTC.